The 29 T cell receptor beta chains listed next were all sequenced from one sample in a study of cytomegalovirus exposure and HLA in healthy donors. Produced via immunoSEQ multiplex PCR; TCRdb's table is partial and in-frame only. The data contain about 140,000 clones, more than 75% of them seen just once; the ten biggest clones take up 7.5% to 9%. The sample taken for sequencing was PBMCs. These receptors all come from a man aged 18 to 30 in good health and CMV-seropositive.

The chain joins TRBV11-3 to TRBJ1-3, with TRBD1 as a possible D gene (5 bases). This CDR3 has 15 amino acids. Per the germline V gene, CDR1 is SGHNT and CDR2 is YENEEA. V lost 3 bases and J lost 2, with 11 bases in between. The CDR3 DNA is TGTGCCAGCAGCTTCGCCGACAGAACTGGAAACACCATATATTTT. This gives the protein CASSFADRTGNTIYF.

As for this clone: Other DNA sequences in this sample translate to the same CDR3. The rearrangement links TRBV9 to TRBJ2-7; TRBD2 is a possible D gene (6 bases). Trimming cost V 0 bases and J 2 bases, with 9 bases left between them. This CDR3 spans 14 amino acids. Germline V lookup: CDR1 SGDLS, CDR2 YYNGEE. For the CDR3, the DNA is TGTGCCAGCAGCGTAGGTGGCGGGACCTACGAGCAGTACTTC. As protein: CASSVGGGTYEQYF.

This rearrangement joins TRBV25-1 to TRBJ2-7; the match to TRBD1 covers 8 bases. Trimming cost V 4 bases and J 0 bases; bases outside gene matches: 14. Germline V lookup: CDR1 MGHDK, CDR2 SYGVNS. The CDR3 runs 18 residues. The CDR3 DNA reads TGTGCCAGCAGTGCCGTAAGTCCCGGGACAGGTTTCTCCTACGAGCAGTACTTC. This translates into CASSAVSPGTGFSYEQYF.

This chain links TRBV6-5 with TRBJ2-1; D is perhaps TRBD1 (5 bases). The length of the CDR3 is 14 residues. Trimming removed 6 bases from V and 4 bases from J, with 13 bases in between. Germline V gene lookup returns CDR1 MNHEY and CDR2 SVGAGI. CDR3 sequence reads: CASSDSYNYNEQFF. The CDR3 DNA reads as TGTGCCAGCAGCGACAGTTACAATTACAATGAGCAGTTCTTC.

This clone has a handful of counts. In DNA, the CDR3 is TGTGCCAGCAGCTTGGCCAGGGGGCGGGAGGCTTTCTTT. Translated: CASSLARGREAFF. V is TRBV5-5 and J is TRBJ1-1, with TRBD1 matching over 8 bases. Unmatched junction bases numbered 6, after V lost 0 bases and J lost 11 bases. This CDR3 is 13 amino acids long. Germline values: CDR1 SGHKS, CDR2 YYEKEE (reference sequence).

J is TRBJ1-3 and V is TRBV6-1, with 9 bases matching TRBD1. Germline CDR1 is MNHNS and CDR2 is SASEGT. The CDR3 length is 14 residues. V was pared by 7 bases and J by 9 bases, with 10 bases of the junction left unmatched. CDR3 residues: CASNRDRASGTIYF. As DNA, the CDR3 is TGTGCCAGCAACCGGGACAGGGCTTCAGGCACCATATATTTT.

The CDR3 sequence: CAWRGLSSGGYTF. CDR3 nucleotide sequence: TGTGCCTGGAGGGGTCTCTCTTCAGGTGGCTACACCTTC. The chain links TRBV30 to TRBJ1-2; unclear D gene. V lost 3 bases, J lost 7 bases, and 15 bases lay in between. Germline CDR1 GTSNPN, CDR2 SVGIG (reference sequence). The CDR3 covers 13 residues.

This chain joins TRBV27 and TRBJ2-3; 8 nucleotides match TRBD2. V gave up 5 bases and J gave up 9 bases; unmatched junction bases: 7. CDR1 is MNHEY, CDR2 SMNVEV, per germline (reference sequence). This CDR3 is 13 amino acids long. CDR3 region: CASSPGGRATQYF. The CDR3 DNA reads TGTGCCAGCAGTCCGGGAGGGAGGGCCACGCAGTATTTT.

The chain combines TRBV14 with TRBJ2-1, with 7 nucleotides matching TRBD2. Germline CDR1 SGHDN, CDR2 FVKESK. The CDR3 consists of 15 residues. The J segment lost 8 bases and the V segment lost 0 bases, leaving 7 bases of the junction unmatched. CDR3 DNA: TGTGCCAGCAGCCAAGATGCCTCGGCGGGGGATGAGCAGTTCTTC. Residues: CASSQDASAGDEQFF. Drawing the rest from reference TRBV14 and TRBJ2-1, the complete variable domain is EAGVTQFPSHSVIEKGQTVTLRCDPISGHDNLYWYRRVMGKEIKFLLHFVKESKQDESGMPNNRFLAERTGGTYSTLKVQPAELEDSGVYFCASSQDASAGDEQFFGPGTRLTVL.

This clone was observed a handful of times. The chain combines TRBV10-1 with TRBJ1-5; possibly TRBD1 for D (5 bases). The CDR3 is 12 amino acids. Germline V gene lookup returns CDR1 WNHNN and CDR2 SYGVQD (reference sequence). V was shortened by 8 bases and J by 4 bases, with 9 bases between the two germline ends. Written as DNA, the CDR3 is TGCGCCAGCTCGTCAGGGAATCAGCCCCAGCATTTT. It yields the protein CASSSGNQPQHF.

This clone was seen a single time. The chain combines TRBV19 with TRBJ2-5; 7 bases are a match to TRBD2. CDR3 length: 15 residues. V shed 3 bases, J shed 6 bases, and the junction held 10 bases outside the gene matches. Germline CDR1 LNHDA, CDR2 SQIVND (reference sequence). CDR3 DNA: TGTGCCAGTAGTATCGGGGGGTCCCGGACTAAGACCCAGTACTTC. Translation gives CASSIGGSRTKTQYF.

The rearrangement links TRBV30 to TRBJ2-7; possibly TRBD1 for D (5 bases). Trimming cost V 0 bases and J 3 bases, with 9 bases left between them. In germline, CDR1 is GTSNPN, CDR2 SVGIG (reference sequence). The CDR3 has 13 amino acids. DNA for the CDR3: TGTGCCTGGAGTGTAGGGGCAAACTACGAGCAGTACTTC. Translated: CAWSVGANYEQYF.

The chain links TRBV19 to TRBJ1-1, with TRBD1 matching over 7 bases. The germline V gene encodes CDR1 LNHDA and CDR2 SQIVND (reference sequence). J was trimmed by 4 bases and V by 5 bases; bases with no gene match: 10. This CDR3 comprises 15 residues. The CDR3 is CASSPWDRVFTEAFF. DNA of the CDR3: TGTGCCAGTAGTCCATGGGACAGAGTTTTCACTGAAGCTTTCTTT.

This clone was seen just once. The rearrangement links TRBV27 to TRBJ2-7; TRBD1 matches 11 bases. This CDR3 spans 18 amino acids. V was clipped by 5 bases and J by 3 bases; unmatched bases: 15. From germline, CDR1 is MNHEY and CDR2 SMNVEV (reference sequence). This chain's CDR3 is CASSPPLVGQGANYEQYF. As DNA, the CDR3 is TGTGCCAGCAGTCCCCCACTGGTAGGACAGGGGGCGAACTACGAGCAGTACTTC.

CDR3 residues: CASSKGQVIYEQYF. CDR3 in DNA: TGTGCCAGCAGTAAGGGACAGGTCATCTACGAGCAGTACTTC. This chain links TRBV6-6 with TRBJ2-7; 8 positions agree with TRBD1. With 5 bases clipped from V and 3 bases from J, the junction kept 6 bases outside the gene matches. The CDR3 runs to 14 residues. Germline values: CDR1 MNHNY, CDR2 SVGAGI (reference sequence).

This sequence joins TRBV4-1 and TRBJ2-1; 11 nucleotides align to TRBD2. The V segment lost 3 bases and the J segment 4 bases; nucleotides outside the gene matches: 2. This CDR3 is 15 amino acids long. The germline CDR1 and CDR2 sequences are MGHRA and YSYEKL. CDR3 coding DNA: TGCGCCAGCAGCCAGGGACTAGCGGTTTACAATGAGCAGTTCTTC. Its translation: CASSQGLAVYNEQFF.

This chain uses TRBV2 with TRBJ2-5, with 9 nucleotides matching TRBD1. CDR3 length equals 13 residues. The V and J ends lost 7 bases and 6 bases, in that order; junction bases with no gene match: 6. Germline V lookup: CDR1 SNHLY, CDR2 FYNNEI. CDR3 bases: TGTGCCAGCACGGGACAGGGTGGACAGACCCAGTACTTC. It yields the protein CASTGQGGQTQYF.

This chain connects TRBV5-6 to TRBJ1-2; unclear D gene. Deletions cut 5 bases from V and 6 bases from J, with 20 bases between. The CDR3 loop spans 15 amino acids. Looked up from germline, CDR1 is SGHDT and CDR2 is YYEEEE. The CDR3 loop reads CASRPGPGRENGYTF. CDR3 nucleotides: TGTGCCAGCAGACCTGGACCTGGGAGGGAGAATGGCTACACCTTC.

V is TRBV11-2 and J is TRBJ2-1, with TRBD1 as a possible D gene (6 bases). This CDR3 spans 17 amino acids. The V and J ends lost 4 bases and 2 bases respectively, with 18 bases between them. Germline CDR1 SGHAT, CDR2 FQNNGV. CDR3 loop: CASSSLGAGVAYNEQFF. The CDR3 DNA reads TGTGCCAGCAGCTCCCTGGGGGCGGGCGTAGCCTACAATGAGCAGTTCTTC.

V and J are TRBV7-8 and TRBJ2-2; 10 nucleotides line up with TRBD2. Germline V CDR1 and CDR2: SGHVS, FQNEAQ. V gave up 7 bases and J gave up 0 bases; unmatched junction bases: 5. CDR3 length: 16 residues. The CDR3 DNA sequence: TGTGCCAGCAACCGACTAGCGGGCTCGAACACCGGGGAGCTGTTTTTT. Translated: CASNRLAGSNTGELFF.

The chain joins TRBV7-9 to TRBJ1-6; 7 bases agree with TRBD1. The germline gives CDR1 SEHNR, CDR2 FQNEAQ (reference sequence). The CDR3 consists of 16 residues. V trimming: 2 bases; J trimming: 7 bases; junction bases outside the gene matches: 8. The CDR3 DNA reads TGTGCCAGCAGCTTACCCGGGGACAGATTCAATTCACCCCTCCACTTT. Encoded protein: CASSLPGDRFNSPLHF. Supplemented by reference TRBV7-9 and TRBJ1-6, the full variable domain reads DTGVSQNPRHKITKRGQNVTFRCDPISEHNRLYWYRQTLGQGPEFLTYFQNEAQLEKSRLLSDRFSAERPKGSFSTLEIQRTEQGDSAMYLCASSLPGDRFNSPLHFGNGTRLTVT.

The V gene is TRBV7-3, the J gene TRBJ2-3, with D perhaps matching TRBD1 (6 bases). Trimming cost V 1 base and J 0 bases, with 14 bases left between them. This CDR3 spans 17 amino acids. The germline CDR1 and CDR2 sequences are SGHTA and FQGTGA. The CDR3 loop is CASSLSPTGSSTDTQYF. CDR3 DNA sequence: TGTGCCAGCAGCTTAAGCCCGACAGGTTCTAGCACAGATACGCAGTATTTT.

Written as DNA, the CDR3 is TGTGCCAGCTCACCCGACAGGGCGTTCTATGGCTACACCTTC. Translating gives CASSPDRAFYGYTF. The J gene is TRBJ1-2, the V gene TRBV18, with 7 bases that match TRBD1. V dropped 3 bases and J dropped 4; count of bases not matched to a gene: 5. The CDR3 has 14 residues. Germline loops: CDR1 KGHSH, CDR2 LQKENI.

The V and J genes are TRBV29-1 and TRBJ2-1; D may be TRBD2 (5 bases). CDR1 SQVTM and CDR2 ANQGSEA come from the germline V gene. This CDR3 is 12 amino acids long. V shed 7 bases and J shed 10 bases, with 17 bases lying between them. The CDR3 sequence is CSGLSLAAEQFF. The CDR3 nucleotides read TGCAGCGGCCTTTCGCTAGCAGCCGAGCAGTTCTTC.

The chain uses TRBV10-3 and TRBJ2-2; D unclear. The CDR3 contains 13 residues. V lost 2 bases, J lost 7 bases, and 8 bases lay in between. CDR1 ENHRY and CDR2 SYGVKD come from the germline V gene. CDR3 protein: CAISEAVVGELFF. The CDR3 DNA reads as TGTGCCATCAGTGAGGCGGTAGTCGGGGAGCTGTTTTTT.

The rearrangement joins TRBV7-3 to TRBJ1-2; 7 bases agree with TRBD1. The germline CDR1 and CDR2 sequences are SGHTA and FQGTGA. The CDR3 loop spans 16 amino acids. After removal of 0 bases from V and 4 bases from J, the junction contained 8 bases not matched to a gene. CDR3 in amino acids: CASSLTGDSRRYGYTF. The CDR3 coding sequence is TGTGCCAGCAGCTTAACGGGGGACAGTCGCCGCTATGGCTACACCTTC.

The rearrangement uses TRBV25-1 and TRBJ1-1; 11 bases agree with TRBD1. The CDR3 covers 15 residues. In germline, CDR1 is MGHDK, CDR2 SYGVNS. The junction had 5 bases not matched to a gene; V was cut back by 4 bases and J by 4 bases. In DNA form, the CDR3 reads TGTGCCAGCAGTGCGGCGGGACAGGGGGGCACTGAAGCTTTCTTT. Translated: CASSAAGQGGTEAFF.

This clone turned up a few times. The chain recombines TRBV5-6 with TRBJ1-5; 9 bases are shared with TRBD1. The CDR3 is 18 amino acids. J gave up 0 bases and V 4 bases, and 11 bases lay outside the gene matches. The germline V gene encodes CDR1 SGHDT and CDR2 YYEEEE. CDR3 sequence: CASSRQTGGTISNQPQHF. The CDR3 coding sequence is TGTGCCAGCAGCAGACAGACAGGGGGGACGATTAGCAATCAGCCCCAGCATTTT.

This chain connects TRBV7-9 to TRBJ2-7; D perhaps matches TRBD2 (6 bases). The germline V and J ends were trimmed by 4 bases and 3 bases, with 16 bases remaining between them. CDR1 SEHNR and CDR2 FQNEAQ come from the germline V gene (reference sequence). The length of the CDR3 is 15 residues. The CDR3 reads CASSSWGEVFYEQYF. CDR3 nucleotides: TGTGCCAGCAGCTCGTGGGGGGAGGTCTTCTACGAGCAGTACTTC. The variable domain in full, completed from reference TRBV7-9 and TRBJ2-7, reads DTGVSQNPRHKITKRGQNVTFRCDPISEHNRLYWYRQTLGQGPEFLTYFQNEAQLEKSRLLSDRFSAERPKGSFSTLEIQRTEQGDSAMYLCASSSWGEVFYEQYFGPGTRLTVT.